In its sample, the clone carrying this T cell receptor beta chain was seen a few times. Its antigen remains unidentified. The J segment lost 7 bases and the V segment lost 1 base, leaving 10 bases of the junction unmatched. The CDR3 extends over 18 amino acids. Germline V gene lookup returns CDR1 MNHEY and CDR2 SMNVEV (reference sequence). The authors ran the assay at deep level. Sequenced by immunoSEQ multiplex PCR; TCRdb stores in-frame clones only, minus some. The sample holds about 2.3 million clones; over 85% are singletons and the top ten take 0.39%. This sample is part of a study of shared clonotypes between healthy human individuals. The study's findings and limits: The study drew on few donors, limiting represented genetic and exposure-history diversity.

CD45RA+ naive and CD45RA-negative memory subsets were separated from CD4+ cells. The specimen was naive CD4+ T cells from PBMCs. Subset: CD45RA+ positively selected. The sequence derives from a young man in good health. Some clones in this sample may be carry-over from other donors' samples. The chain employs TRBV27 and TRBJ2-1; 13 nucleotides align to TRBD2. The chain's CDR3 is CASSLFGLAGEVVNEQFF. The CDR3 DNA sequence: TGTGCCAGCAGTTTATTCGGACTAGCGGGAGAGGTGGTGAATGAGCAGTTCTTC.